Each of the 6 T cell receptor beta chains below was sequenced from the same sample in a study of cytomegalovirus exposure and HLA in healthy donors. Use of 60 Vbeta and 13 Jbeta primers characterized the PCR. The data were produced by immunoSEQ multiplex PCR, yet TCRdb's version contains in-frame clones alone and is incomplete. The sample lists about 120,000 clones; around 80% were seen once. Sequenced input: PBMCs. Receptors originate from a female donor in good health and CMV-seropositive.

The genes are TRBV27 and TRBJ2-5, with TRBD1 matching 11 bases. The CDR3 totals 16 residues. CDR1 is MNHEY, CDR2 SMNVEV, per germline (reference sequence). V shed 0 bases, J shed 6 bases, and the junction held 6 bases outside the gene matches. In DNA form, the CDR3 reads TGTGCCAGCAGTTTATCGAGGGACAGGGGGTCCCAGACCCAGTACTTC. Translation: CASSLSRDRGSQTQYF.

This chain joins TRBV6-5 and TRBJ2-5; tentatively, D is TRBD2 (6 bases). The J call may be wrong; the DNA end is better matched by TRBJ2-7. Germline V CDR1 and CDR2: MNHEY, SVGAGI. This CDR3 region has 15 residues. Here the CDR3 DNA reads TGTGCCAGCAGGTCTGGCGGGACGGCCTCCTACGAGCAGTACTTC. It encodes CASRSGGTASYEQYF.

This clone came up once. The J gene is TRBJ1-1, the V gene TRBV11-3; 7 positions agree with TRBD1. The length of the CDR3 is 12 residues. J was trimmed by 6 bases and V by 3 bases; bases with no gene match: 1. Germline V gene lookup returns CDR1 SGHNT and CDR2 YENEEA. In DNA, the CDR3 is TGTGCCAGCAGCTTGCAGGGGGCTGAAGCTTTCTTT. It specifies CASSLQGAEAFF.

The chain links TRBV5-1 to TRBJ1-4; D not resolved. Germline CDR1 SGHRS, CDR2 YFSETQ. The CDR3 runs to 15 residues. V was clipped by 4 bases and J by 2 bases, with 12 bases between them. This CDR3 is CASSGAVGTNEKLFF. The CDR3 coding sequence is TGCGCCAGCAGCGGAGCCGTTGGTACTAATGAAAAACTGTTTTTT.

The V gene is TRBV25-1, the J gene TRBJ1-6; D is ambiguous. V was clipped by 2 bases and J by 6 bases, with 11 bases between them. Germline V gene data show CDR1 as MGHDK and CDR2 as SYGVNS. The CDR3 loop spans 15 amino acids. CDR3 sequence: CASSENFSSNSPLHF. CDR3 DNA: TGTGCCAGCAGTGAAAACTTTTCTAGTAATTCACCCCTCCACTTT. The variable domain in full, completed from reference TRBV25-1 and TRBJ1-6, reads EADIYQTPRYLVIGTGKKITLECSQTMGHDKMYWYQQDPGMELHLIHYSYGVNSTEKGDLSSESTVSRIRTEHFPLTLESARPSHTSQYLCASSENFSSNSPLHFGNGTRLTVT.

The CDR3 loop is CASSPGGRGAQYF. CDR3 bases: TGTGCCAGCAGCCCGGGGGGTCGAGGGGCCCAGTACTTC. V gene TRBV7-3 combines with J gene TRBJ2-5; TRBD2 matches at 7 bases. This CDR3 spans 13 amino acids. The V gene's germline CDR1 is SGHTA and CDR2 FQGTGA. With 5 bases clipped from V and 9 bases from J, the junction kept 9 bases outside the gene matches.